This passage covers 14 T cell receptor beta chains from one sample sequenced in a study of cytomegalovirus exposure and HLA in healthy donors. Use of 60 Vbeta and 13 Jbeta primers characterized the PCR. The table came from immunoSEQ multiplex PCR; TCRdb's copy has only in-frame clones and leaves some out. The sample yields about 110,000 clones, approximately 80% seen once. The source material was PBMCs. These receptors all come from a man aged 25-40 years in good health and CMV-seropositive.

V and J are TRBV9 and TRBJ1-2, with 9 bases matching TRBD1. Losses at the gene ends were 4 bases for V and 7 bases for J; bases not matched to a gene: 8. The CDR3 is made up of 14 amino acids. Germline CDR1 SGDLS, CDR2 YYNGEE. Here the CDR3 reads CASSPGTGLAGYTF. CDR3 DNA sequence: TGTGCCAGCAGCCCGGGGACAGGGTTGGCTGGCTACACCTTC.

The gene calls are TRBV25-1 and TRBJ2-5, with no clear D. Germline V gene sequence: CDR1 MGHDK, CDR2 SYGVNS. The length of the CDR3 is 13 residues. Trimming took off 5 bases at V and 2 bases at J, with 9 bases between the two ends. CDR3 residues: CASSPQIQETQYF. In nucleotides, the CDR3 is TGTGCCAGCAGTCCCCAGATACAAGAGACCCAGTACTTC.

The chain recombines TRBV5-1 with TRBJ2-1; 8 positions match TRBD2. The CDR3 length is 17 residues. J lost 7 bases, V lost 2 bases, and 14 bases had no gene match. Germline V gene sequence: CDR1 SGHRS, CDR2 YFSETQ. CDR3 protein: CASSLAPSGQFANEQFF. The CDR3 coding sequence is TGCGCCAGCAGCTTAGCGCCTAGCGGGCAGTTTGCGAATGAGCAGTTCTTC.

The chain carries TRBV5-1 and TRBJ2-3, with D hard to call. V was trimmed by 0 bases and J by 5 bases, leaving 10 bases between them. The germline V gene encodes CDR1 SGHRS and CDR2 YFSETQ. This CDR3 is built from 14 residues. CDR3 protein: CASSLEQAIDTQYF. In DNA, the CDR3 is TGCGCCAGCAGCTTGGAGCAGGCCATAGATACGCAGTATTTT.

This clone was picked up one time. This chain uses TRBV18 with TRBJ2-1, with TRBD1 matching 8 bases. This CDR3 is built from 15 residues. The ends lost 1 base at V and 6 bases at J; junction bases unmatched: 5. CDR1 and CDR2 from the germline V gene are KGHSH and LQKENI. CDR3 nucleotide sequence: TGTGCCAGCTCACCACAGCAGGGGGCGGGCAATGAGCAGTTCTTC. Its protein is CASSPQQGAGNEQFF.

The CDR3 is CASSIVALHYNEQFF. The CDR3 nucleotides are TGTGCCAGTAGTATAGTAGCGCTGCACTACAATGAGCAGTTCTTC. This chain uses TRBV19 with TRBJ2-1; D is possibly TRBD2 (5 bases). The germline gives CDR1 LNHDA, CDR2 SQIVND (reference sequence). The CDR3 covers 15 residues. Trimming removed 1 base at V and 3 bases at J, with 10 bases between.

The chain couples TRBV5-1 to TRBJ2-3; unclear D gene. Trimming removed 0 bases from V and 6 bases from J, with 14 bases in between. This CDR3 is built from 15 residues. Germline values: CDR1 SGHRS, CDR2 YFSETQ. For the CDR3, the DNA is TGCGCCAGCAGCTTGGGGGCGATGGGTAGGGATACGCAGTATTTT. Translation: CASSLGAMGRDTQYF.

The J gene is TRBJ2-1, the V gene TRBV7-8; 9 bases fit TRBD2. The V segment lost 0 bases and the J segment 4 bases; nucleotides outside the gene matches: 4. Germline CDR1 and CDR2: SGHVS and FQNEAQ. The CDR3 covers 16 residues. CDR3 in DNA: TGTGCCAGCAGCTTAGCCATAGCGGGGGTTTACAATGAGCAGTTCTTC. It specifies CASSLAIAGVYNEQFF.

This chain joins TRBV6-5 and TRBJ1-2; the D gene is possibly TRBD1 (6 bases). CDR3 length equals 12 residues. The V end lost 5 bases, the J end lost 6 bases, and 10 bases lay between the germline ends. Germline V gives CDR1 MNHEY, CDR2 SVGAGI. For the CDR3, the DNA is TGTGCCAGCAGTCGAGACAGGAATGGCTACACCTTC. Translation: CASSRDRNGYTF.

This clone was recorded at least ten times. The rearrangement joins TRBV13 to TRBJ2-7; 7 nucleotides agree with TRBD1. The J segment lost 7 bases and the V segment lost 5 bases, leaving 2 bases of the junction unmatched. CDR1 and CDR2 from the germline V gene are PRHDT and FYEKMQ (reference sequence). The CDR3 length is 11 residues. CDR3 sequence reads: CASSQGVEQYF. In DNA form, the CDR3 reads TGTGCCAGCAGCCAGGGGGTTGAGCAGTACTTC.

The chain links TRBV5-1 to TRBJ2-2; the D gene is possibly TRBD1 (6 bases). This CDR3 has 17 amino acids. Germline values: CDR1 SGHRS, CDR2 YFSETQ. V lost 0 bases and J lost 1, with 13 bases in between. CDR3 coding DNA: TGCGCCAGCAGCTTGGCCGTTTCGGGACAGAACACCGGGGAGCTGTTTTTT. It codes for CASSLAVSGQNTGELFF.

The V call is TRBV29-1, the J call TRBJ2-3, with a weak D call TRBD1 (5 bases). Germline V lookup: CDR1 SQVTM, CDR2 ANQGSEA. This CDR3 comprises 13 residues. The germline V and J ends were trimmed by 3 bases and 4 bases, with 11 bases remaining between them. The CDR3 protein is CSVDWGDADTQYF. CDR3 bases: TGCAGCGTTGATTGGGGCGACGCAGATACGCAGTATTTT.

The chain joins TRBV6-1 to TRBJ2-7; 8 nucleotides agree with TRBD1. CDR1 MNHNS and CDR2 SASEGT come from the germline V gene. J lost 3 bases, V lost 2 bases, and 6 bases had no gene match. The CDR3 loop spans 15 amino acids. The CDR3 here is CASSEWGTGGYEQYF. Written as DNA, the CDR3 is TGTGCCAGCAGTGAATGGGGGACAGGTGGCTACGAGCAGTACTTC.

The CDR3, as DNA: TGCGCCAGCAGATATCAGGGGTCAACTAATGAAAAACTGTTTTTT. This sequence encodes CASRYQGSTNEKLFF. The genes are TRBV5-1 and TRBJ1-4; TRBD1 is a possible D gene (6 bases). Germline V gene sequence: CDR1 SGHRS, CDR2 YFSETQ. V was cut by 5 bases and J by 0 bases, with 11 bases left in between. This CDR3 comprises 15 residues.